This T cell receptor beta chain was observed in a study of cytomegalovirus exposure and HLA in healthy donors. Study results and limitations: The study assumed roughly uniform donor sequencing depth for presence/absence analyses.

The PCR used 60 Vbeta and 13 Jbeta primers. Method: immunoSEQ multiplex PCR; TCRdb's copy keeps in-frame clones and lacks some. The profile shows about 130,000 clones, 70% to 85% of them singletons. Concerning this clone: Its antigen is still unknown.

Sequencing was performed on PBMCs. This receptor was taken from a boy aged 2 to 10 in good health and CMV-seronegative.

The CDR3: CASSLAGNTYEQYF. The DNA of the CDR3 is TGTGCCAGCAGCTTAGCCGGGAATACCTACGAGCAGTACTTC. V gene TRBV7-6 combines with J gene TRBJ2-7, with D maybe TRBD2 (5 bases). V gave up 0 bases and J gave up 2 bases, with 8 bases separating them. Germline loops: CDR1 SGHVS, CDR2 FNYEAQ. The CDR3 is made up of 14 amino acids.